The clone carrying this T cell receptor beta chain was found once. The data originate from a study of T cell changes during pregnancy in multiple sclerosis. Sequencing used immunoSEQ multiplex PCR; TCRdb keeps in-frame clones, though not all of them. Of fewer than 45,000 clones listed, approximately 91% are singletons. CDR3 size: 15 residues. The junction had 9 bases not matched to a gene; V was cut back by 0 bases and J by 7 bases. The V gene's germline CDR1 is SGDLS and CDR2 YYNGEE. The rearrangement joins TRBV9 to TRBJ1-1; 7 bases fit TRBD1. This receptor was obtained from a female donor in good health, enrolled as a control in a pregnancy study. Sample: peripheral blood, taken in the second trimester of pregnancy. For the CDR3, the DNA is TGTGCCAGCAGCGTAGCGTCGACAGGGTTCTATGAAGCTTTCTTT. Protein product: CASSVASTGFYEAFF.